These 19 T cell receptor beta chains share one sample of origin, sequenced in a study of blood T cell repertoires in COVID-19. The table came from immunoSEQ multiplex PCR; TCRdb's copy has only in-frame clones and leaves some out. This table holds 100,000 to 150,000 clones, over 75% found once. Sequencing was carried out using peripheral blood. The source of these receptors is a man between 60 and 75 years old with acute or convalescent COVID-19.

A word on this clone: The sample has other DNA sequences that encode this CDR3 too. The chain links TRBV30 to TRBJ2-1, with D unclear. Germline CDR1 and CDR2: GTSNPN and SVGIG (reference sequence). V lost 2 bases to trimming and J lost 5 bases, with 4 bases between them. This CDR3 spans 11 amino acids. The CDR3 protein is CAWSSNNEQFF. CDR3 DNA: TGTGCCTGGAGTTCCAACAATGAGCAGTTCTTC. The variable domain in full, with the rest retrieved from reference TRBV30 and TRBJ2-1, is SQTIHQWPATLVQPVGSPLSLECTVEGTSNPNLYWYRQAAGRGLQLLFYSVGIGQISSEVPQNLSASRPQDRQFILSSKKLLLSDSGFYLCAWSSNNEQFFGPGTRLTVL.

The chain carries TRBV5-1 and TRBJ2-5, with D hard to call. V was cut by 4 bases and J by 1 base, with 17 bases left in between. This CDR3 is 16 amino acids long. Germline CDR1 and CDR2: SGHRS and YFSETQ. CDR3 bases: TGCGCCAGCAGCCGAACTAAACCTCTCCCCCAAGAGACCCAGTACTTC. This translates into CASSRTKPLPQETQYF.

The chain recombines TRBV28 with TRBJ1-1; tentative D call: TRBD1 (5 bases). The CDR3 consists of 15 residues. Germline V CDR1 and CDR2: MDHEN, SYDVKM. The V end was cut by 1 base, the J end by 3 bases, with 12 bases between. The CDR3 nucleotides are TGTGCCAGCAGTTTATACAGCCGGGGGGACACTGAAGCTTTCTTT. This encodes CASSLYSRGDTEAFF.

J is TRBJ1-1 and V is TRBV5-1, with 7 bases identical to TRBD1. Germline values: CDR1 SGHRS, CDR2 YFSETQ. The CDR3 has 16 residues. V gave up 3 bases and J gave up 2 bases; unmatched junction bases: 10. The DNA for the CDR3 is TGCGCCAGCAGCTCGGCTAAGGGGGCCGGAAACACTGAAGCTTTCTTT. It codes for CASSSAKGAGNTEAFF.

J is TRBJ2-1 and V is TRBV24-1; D uncertain. V was clipped by 1 base and J by 6 bases, with 9 bases between them. Germline values: CDR1 KGHDR, CDR2 SFDVKD. The CDR3 sequence is 14 residues long. CDR3 in amino acids: CATSDFDSINEQFF. CDR3 nucleotides: TGTGCCACCAGTGATTTTGACTCCATCAATGAGCAGTTCTTC.

This chain connects TRBV30 to TRBJ2-7, with TRBD1 matching over 11 bases. The CDR3 length is 14 residues. The ends lost 8 bases at V and 0 bases at J; junction bases unmatched: 6. The germline V gene has CDR1 GTSNPN and CDR2 SVGIG (reference sequence). The CDR3, as DNA: TGTGCCGGGACAGGGGGACCAAGCTCCTACGAGCAGTACTTC. As protein: CAGTGGPSSYEQYF.

The chain recombines TRBV20-1 with TRBJ1-2; D call uncertain. CDR1 and CDR2 (germline): DFQATT, SNEGSKA (reference sequence). V was clipped by 7 bases and J by 8 bases, with 14 bases between them. The CDR3 has 11 amino acids. This chain's CDR3 is CSVAALRGYTF. The DNA for the CDR3 is TGCAGTGTAGCGGCCCTAAGGGGCTACACCTTC.

The chain combines TRBV5-6 with TRBJ1-5, with TRBD1 identical over 7 bases. The length of the CDR3 is 14 residues. J was trimmed by 6 bases and V by 0 bases; bases with no gene match: 3. Germline-derived CDR1 and CDR2 are SGHDT and YYEEEE. The chain's CDR3 is CASSLAGGFQPQHF. The DNA of the CDR3 is TGTGCCAGCAGCTTGGCAGGGGGGTTTCAGCCCCAGCATTTT.

This chain links TRBV2 with TRBJ2-1, with 10 positions matching TRBD2. The V segment lost 6 bases and the J segment 3 bases; nucleotides outside the gene matches: 11. Germline V gene sequence: CDR1 SNHLY, CDR2 FYNNEI. This CDR3 region has 17 residues. CDR3 DNA sequence: TGTGCCAGCAGCGGACTAGCGGAAAACCCCATCTACAATGAGCAGTTCTTC. It codes for CASSGLAENPIYNEQFF.

This chain joins TRBV6-9 and TRBJ1-5, with TRBD1 as a possible D gene (6 bases). Germline CDR1 MNHGY, CDR2 SVAAGI. This CDR3 is built from 14 residues. The ends were cut back, 3 bases at V and 3 bases at J, with 9 bases in the middle. The CDR3 loop is CASSYGTINQPQHF. The CDR3, as DNA: TGTGCCAGCAGTTACGGGACAATCAATCAGCCCCAGCATTTT.

The chain links TRBV10-3 to TRBJ2-1, with D uncertain. V was trimmed by 10 bases and J by 0 bases, leaving 19 bases between them. CDR3 length equals 16 residues. Germline V CDR1 and CDR2: ENHRY, SYGVKD. CDR3 amino acids: CATQSSSASSYNEQFF. CDR3 in DNA: TGTGCCACGCAGTCCTCGAGCGCTAGCTCCTACAATGAGCAGTTCTTC.

There are a few counts of this clone. Here the CDR3 DNA reads TGCGCCAGCAGCTCCTTAGGGGGTGAGCAGTTCTTC. Amino acids: CASSSLGGEQFF. The chain joins TRBV5-1 to TRBJ2-1, with a weak D call TRBD1 (6 bases). The germline V and J ends were trimmed by 3 bases and 9 bases, with 10 bases remaining between them. Germline V gives CDR1 SGHRS, CDR2 YFSETQ. The CDR3 length is 12 residues.

The CDR3 DNA follows: TGTGCCTGGAGTGTACAGGGGGCGATCCACGAGCAGTACTTC. Translated: CAWSVQGAIHEQYF. V usage is TRBV30 and J usage is TRBJ2-7, with 9 bases identical to TRBD1. The CDR3 totals 14 residues. Germline CDR1 is GTSNPN and CDR2 is SVGIG (reference sequence). The J segment lost 5 bases and the V segment lost 0 bases, leaving 5 bases of the junction unmatched.

V usage is TRBV5-1 and J usage is TRBJ2-2, with TRBD2 matching over 9 bases. The CDR3 contains 16 residues. Trimming took 0 bases from V and 0 from J; bases not matched to a gene: 0. In germline, CDR1 is SGHRS, CDR2 YFSETQ. The CDR3 loop reads CASSLASGTNTGELFF. CDR3 sequence (DNA): TGCGCCAGCAGCTTGGCTAGCGGGACGAACACCGGGGAGCTGTTTTTT.

The genes are TRBV15 and TRBJ1-1, with 8 nucleotides matching TRBD1. Germline loops: CDR1 LNHNV, CDR2 YYDKDF (reference sequence). The CDR3 runs to 14 residues. V was clipped by 5 bases and J by 1 base; unmatched bases: 3. For the CDR3, the DNA is TGTGCCACCAGCCCAGGGGGCCGGAACACTGAAGCTTTCTTT. Translation: CATSPGGRNTEAFF.

The chain links TRBV3-1 (or the pseudogene TRBV3-2) to TRBJ2-3, with 9 bases lining up with TRBD1. The CDR3 loop spans 20 amino acids. Germline V CDR1 and CDR2: LGHDT, YNNKEL (reference sequence). V lost 1 base and J lost 1; bases outside the gene matches: 15. The CDR3 region has the DNA TGTGCCAGCAGCCAAGGGGAGGGGACAGGGTTAGACTATGGCACAGATACGCAGTATTTT. It codes for CASSQGEGTGLDYGTDTQYF.

The chain links TRBV6-6 to TRBJ2-2; TRBD2 matches 13 bases. V gave up 4 bases and J gave up 6 bases; unmatched junction bases: 5. This CDR3 has 16 residues. Germline CDR1 is MNHNY and CDR2 is SVGAGI (reference sequence). This CDR3 reads CASSWGGLAGPGELFF. The CDR3 DNA reads TGTGCCAGCAGTTGGGGGGGACTAGCGGGGCCCGGGGAGCTGTTTTTT.

CDR3 in DNA: TGTGCCAGCAGATTACTTCTGAACACTGAAGCTTTCTTT. Translation: CASRLLLNTEAFF. The chain carries TRBV2 and TRBJ1-1; no firm D call. The CDR3 consists of 13 residues. Trimming removed 6 bases at V and 0 bases at J, with 8 bases between. CDR1 is SNHLY and CDR2 is FYNNEI in the germline V gene.

J is TRBJ2-1 and V is TRBV12-5; 9 bases are a match to TRBD2. From germline, CDR1 is LGHNT and CDR2 FRNRAP. V shed 0 bases and J 0 bases; nucleotides not matched to a gene: 9. This CDR3 has 19 residues. CDR3 protein: CASGLVQTSGQSSYNEQFF. CDR3 coding DNA: TGTGCTAGTGGTTTGGTACAGACTAGCGGTCAAAGCTCCTACAATGAGCAGTTCTTC.